The present T cell receptor (beta chain) was sequenced within a study of beta chain features in type 1 diabetes. Study-wide results and limits: TCRB CDR3s were moderately but significantly shorter in Type 1 diabetes patients in all four CD4+ subsets.

The investigators reverse transcribed all of the isolated RNA, so they sequenced expressed TCRB transcripts. The repertoire was sequenced with immunoSEQ multiplex PCR; TCRdb's copy has only in-frame clones and lacks some. The sample yields about 240,000 clones, about 14% seen once. A word on this clone: What it binds is not known.

Unmatched junction bases numbered 8, after V lost 6 bases and J lost 5 bases. Germline CDR1 is MNHEY and CDR2 is SMNVEV (reference sequence). This CDR3 contains 16 residues. The sample comprised naive CD4+ T cells from blood. The origin of this receptor is a man in his thirties or forties with type 1 diabetes. The chain couples TRBV27 to TRBJ2-5; TRBD2 aligns across 14 bases. The CDR3 bases are TGTGCCAGCAGGGACAGACTAGCGGGGGGGCGGGAGACCCAGTACTTC. The encoded protein is CASRDRLAGGRETQYF.